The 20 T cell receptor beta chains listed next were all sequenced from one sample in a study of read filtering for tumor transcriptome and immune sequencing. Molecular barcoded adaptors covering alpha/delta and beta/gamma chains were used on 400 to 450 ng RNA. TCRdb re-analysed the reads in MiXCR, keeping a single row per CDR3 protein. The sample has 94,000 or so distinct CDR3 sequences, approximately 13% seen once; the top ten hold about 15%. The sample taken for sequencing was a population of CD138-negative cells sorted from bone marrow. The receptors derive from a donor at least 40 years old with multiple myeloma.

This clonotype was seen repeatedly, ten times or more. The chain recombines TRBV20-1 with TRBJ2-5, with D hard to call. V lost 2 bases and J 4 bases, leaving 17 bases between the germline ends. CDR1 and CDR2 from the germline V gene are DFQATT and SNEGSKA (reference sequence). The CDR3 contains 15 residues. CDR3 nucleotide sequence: TGCAGTGCTAGATCGGTCCTTGAACAGCGAGAGACCCAGTACTTC. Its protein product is CSARSVLEQRETQYF.

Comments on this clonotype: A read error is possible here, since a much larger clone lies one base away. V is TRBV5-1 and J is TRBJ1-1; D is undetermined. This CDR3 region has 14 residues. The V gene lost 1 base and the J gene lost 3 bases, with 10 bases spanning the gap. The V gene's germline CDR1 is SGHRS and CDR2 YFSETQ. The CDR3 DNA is TGCGCCAGCAGCTTGTCGGAGGCGTACACTGAAGCTTTCTTT. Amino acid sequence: CASSLSEAYTEAFF.

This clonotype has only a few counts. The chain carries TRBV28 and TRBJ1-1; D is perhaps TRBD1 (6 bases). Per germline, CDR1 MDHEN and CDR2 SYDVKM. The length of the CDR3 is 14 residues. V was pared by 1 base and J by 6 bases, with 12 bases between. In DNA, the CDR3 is TGTGCCAGCAGTTTATCGTGGGCAGGGGCTGAAGCTTTCTTT. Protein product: CASSLSWAGAEAFF.

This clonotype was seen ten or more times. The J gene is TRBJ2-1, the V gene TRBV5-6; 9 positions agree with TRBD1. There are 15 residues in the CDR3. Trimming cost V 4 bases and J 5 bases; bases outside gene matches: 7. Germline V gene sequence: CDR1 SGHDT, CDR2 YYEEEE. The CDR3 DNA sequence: TGTGCCAGCAGCGGCACAGGGGGCGCGGACAATGAGCAGTTCTTC. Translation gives CASSGTGGADNEQFF.

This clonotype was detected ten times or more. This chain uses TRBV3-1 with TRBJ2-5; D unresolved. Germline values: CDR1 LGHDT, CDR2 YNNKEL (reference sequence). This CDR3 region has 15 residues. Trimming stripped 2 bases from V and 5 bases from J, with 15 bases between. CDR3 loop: CASSQMQSFSETQYF. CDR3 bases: TGTGCCAGCAGCCAAATGCAGTCGTTTTCTGAGACCCAGTACTTC.

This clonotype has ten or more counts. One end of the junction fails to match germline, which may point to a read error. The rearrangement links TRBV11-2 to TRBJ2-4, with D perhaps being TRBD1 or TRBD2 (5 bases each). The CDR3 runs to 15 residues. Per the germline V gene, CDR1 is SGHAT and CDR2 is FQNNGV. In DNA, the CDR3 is TGTGCCAGCAGCATAGACCCAGGGTGGCCTGGAGGTCAGTACTTC. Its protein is CASSIDPGWPGGQYF.

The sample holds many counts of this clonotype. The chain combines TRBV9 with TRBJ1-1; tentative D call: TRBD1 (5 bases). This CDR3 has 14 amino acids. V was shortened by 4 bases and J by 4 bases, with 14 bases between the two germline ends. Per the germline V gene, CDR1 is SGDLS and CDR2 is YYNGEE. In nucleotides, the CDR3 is TGTGCCAGCAGCTTACAGGTTGTTAGCACTGAAGCTTTCTTT. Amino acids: CASSLQVVSTEAFF.

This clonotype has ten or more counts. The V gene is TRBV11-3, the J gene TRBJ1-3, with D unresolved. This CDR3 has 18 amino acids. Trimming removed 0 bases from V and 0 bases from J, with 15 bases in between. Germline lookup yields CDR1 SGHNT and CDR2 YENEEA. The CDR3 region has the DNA TGTGCCAGCAGCTTAGAGTTTAACTGGAGGGCCTCTGGAAACACCATATATTTT. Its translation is CASSLEFNWRASGNTIYF.

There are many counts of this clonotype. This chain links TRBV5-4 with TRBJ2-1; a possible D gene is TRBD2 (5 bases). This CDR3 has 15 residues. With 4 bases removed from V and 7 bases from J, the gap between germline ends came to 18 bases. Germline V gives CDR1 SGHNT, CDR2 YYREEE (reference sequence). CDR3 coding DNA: TGTGCCAGCAGCAGAGACCTAGCCGTCGGGAATGAGCAGTTCTTC. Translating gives CASSRDLAVGNEQFF.

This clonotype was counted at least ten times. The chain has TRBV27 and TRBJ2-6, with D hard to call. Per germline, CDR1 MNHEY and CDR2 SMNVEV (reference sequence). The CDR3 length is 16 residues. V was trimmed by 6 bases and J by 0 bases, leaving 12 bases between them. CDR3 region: CASSPYTSSGANVLTF. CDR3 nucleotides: TGTGCCAGCAGCCCCTACACCAGCTCTGGGGCCAACGTCCTGACTTTC.

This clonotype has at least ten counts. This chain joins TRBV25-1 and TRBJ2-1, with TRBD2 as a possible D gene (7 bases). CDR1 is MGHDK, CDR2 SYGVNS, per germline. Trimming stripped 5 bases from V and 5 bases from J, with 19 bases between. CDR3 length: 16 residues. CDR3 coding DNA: TGTGCCAGCAGTCCCCGACAGGCGGGGGTGAACAATGAGCAGTTCTTC. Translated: CASSPRQAGVNNEQFF.

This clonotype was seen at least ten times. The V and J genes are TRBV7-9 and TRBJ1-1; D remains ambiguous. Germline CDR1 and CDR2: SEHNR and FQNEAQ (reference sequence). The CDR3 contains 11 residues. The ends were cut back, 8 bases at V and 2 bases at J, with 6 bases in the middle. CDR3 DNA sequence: TGTGCCAGCTACGGAAACACTGAAGCTTTCTTT. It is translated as CASYGNTEAFF.

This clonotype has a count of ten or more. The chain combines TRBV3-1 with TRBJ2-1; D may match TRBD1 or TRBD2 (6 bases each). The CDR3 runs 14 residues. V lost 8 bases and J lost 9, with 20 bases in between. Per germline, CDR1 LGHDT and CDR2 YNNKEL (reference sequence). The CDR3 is CASDGGGRDFEQFF. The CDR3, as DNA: TGTGCCAGCGATGGAGGGGGGCGAGACTTTGAGCAGTTCTTC.

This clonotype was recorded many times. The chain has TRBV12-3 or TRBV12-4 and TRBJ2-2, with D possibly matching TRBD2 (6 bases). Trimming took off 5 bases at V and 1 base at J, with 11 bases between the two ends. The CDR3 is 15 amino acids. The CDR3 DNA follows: TGTGCCAGCAGTCCGGGACTCCTGAACACCGGGGAGCTGTTTTTT. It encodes CASSPGLLNTGELFF.

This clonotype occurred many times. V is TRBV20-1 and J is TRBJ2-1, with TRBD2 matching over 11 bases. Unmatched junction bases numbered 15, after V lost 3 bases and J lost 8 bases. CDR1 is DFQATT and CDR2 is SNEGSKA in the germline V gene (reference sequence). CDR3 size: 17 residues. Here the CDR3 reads CSASAGSGRALGDEQFF. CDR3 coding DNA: TGCAGTGCTAGTGCCGGTAGCGGGAGGGCTTTGGGGGATGAGCAGTTCTTC.

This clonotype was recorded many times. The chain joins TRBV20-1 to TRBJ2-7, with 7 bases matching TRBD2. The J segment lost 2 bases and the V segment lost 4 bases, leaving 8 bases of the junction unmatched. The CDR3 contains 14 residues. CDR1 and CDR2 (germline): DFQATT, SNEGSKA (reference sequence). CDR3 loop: CSATPASGAYEQYF. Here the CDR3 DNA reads TGCAGTGCTACTCCGGCTAGCGGCGCCTACGAGCAGTACTTC.

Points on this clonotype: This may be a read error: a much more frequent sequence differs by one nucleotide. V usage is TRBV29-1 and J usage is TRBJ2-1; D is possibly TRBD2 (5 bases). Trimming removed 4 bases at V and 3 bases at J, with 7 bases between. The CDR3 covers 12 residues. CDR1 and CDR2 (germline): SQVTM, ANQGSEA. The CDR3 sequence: CSVARVYNEQFF. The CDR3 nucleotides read TGCAGCGTTGCGAGGGTCTACAATGAGCAGTTCTTC.

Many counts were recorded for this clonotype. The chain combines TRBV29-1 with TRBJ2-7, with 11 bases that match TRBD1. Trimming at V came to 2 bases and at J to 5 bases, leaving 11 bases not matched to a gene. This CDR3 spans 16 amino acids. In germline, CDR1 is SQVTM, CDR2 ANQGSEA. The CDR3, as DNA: TGCAGCGTTGAACGTTTCGGGACAGGGGGTATCCACGAGCAGTACTTC. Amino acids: CSVERFGTGGIHEQYF.

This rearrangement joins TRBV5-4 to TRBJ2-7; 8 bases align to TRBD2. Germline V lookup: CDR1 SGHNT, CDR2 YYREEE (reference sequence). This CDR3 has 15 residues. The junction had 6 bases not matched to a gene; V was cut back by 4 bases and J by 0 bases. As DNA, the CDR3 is TGTGCCAGCAGCCCGGGAGGGAGTTCCTCCTACGAGCAGTACTTC. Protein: CASSPGGSSSYEQYF.

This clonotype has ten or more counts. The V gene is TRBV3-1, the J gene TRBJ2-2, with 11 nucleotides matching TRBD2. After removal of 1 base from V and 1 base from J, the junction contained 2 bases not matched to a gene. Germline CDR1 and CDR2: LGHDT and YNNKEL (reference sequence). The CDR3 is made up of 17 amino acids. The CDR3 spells CASSQGLAGQNTGELFF. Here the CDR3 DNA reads TGTGCCAGCAGCCAAGGACTAGCGGGGCAGAACACCGGGGAGCTGTTTTTT.